The source of this T cell receptor (beta chain) is a study of technical replicates of blood from several donors (TCRdb year 2017). Details on this clone: Its antigen specificity is not known. Base qualities are not provided; no much larger clone lies one nucleotide away.

The library was generated by the immunoSEQ multiplex PCR assay. TCRdb's version of the immuneACCESS table is confined to in-frame rearrangements and falls short of the full clone set. An unresolved V gene accounts for under half of the shortfall where checked; the remainder is of unknown origin. Counted in this sample were roughly 15,000 clones; approximately 80% of them appeared once. The ten largest clones take up more than 9.5% of the sample. The CDR3, from cysteine to phenylalanine, totals 14 residues. Of the read, only the CDR3 DNA is kept; its 42 bases are in frame from base 1. CDR1 ENHRY and CDR2 SYGVKD are derived from the germline V gene. Trimming takes 0 bases from V and 8 bases from J, and the germline ends sit 10 bases apart.

Sequencing was carried out using PBMCs. This chain is built from TRBV10-3 and TRBJ2-2; the D gene is perhaps TRBD2, on 5 matching bases. The source is a human donor in good health. The DNA sequence is TGTGCCATCAGTGAGTCGACTACCAGAGGGGAGCTGTTTTTT. Translation gives CAISESTTRGELFF.